These T cell receptor beta chains were read from a single sample in a study of shared clonotypes between healthy human individuals. Assay: immunoSEQ multiplex PCR; the TCRdb copy retains only in-frame clones and omits some. The profile shows roughly 2.2 million clones, 85% to 95% of them singletons. The sample comprised naive CD4+ T cells from PBMCs. Source of these receptors: a man aged 18-30 years in good health. Some clones in this sample may be carry-over from other donors' samples. CDR3s include the opening cysteine and the closing phenylalanine or tryptophan. The D gene is left open where the match is weak. The size entry is marked missing in some rows and otherwise reads once, few, many or a size class.

DNA	CDR3	V	D	size	J
TGCAGTGCTTTAGCGGGGGGCGAGCAGTACTTC	CSALAGGEQYF	TRBV20-1	TRBD2	NA	TRBJ2-7
TGCGCCAGCAGGCCCGGGGACGCTGGACGGCAGTACTTC	CASRPGDAGRQYF	TRBV10-2	NA	NA	TRBJ2-7
TGTGCCAGCAGCTTAGGAGCGGGAGAAACTGGGGCCAACGTCCTGACTTTC	CASSLGAGETGANVLTF	TRBV7-9	TRBD2	NA	TRBJ2-6
TGTGCCAGCAGCTTACTCGGTAGCGGGAACACCGGGGAGCTGTTTTTT	CASSLLGSGNTGELFF	TRBV7-2	NA	NA	TRBJ2-2
TGTGCCAGCAGCCCCCTAGCGGGAGCGACCACCGGGGAGCTGTTTTTT	CASSPLAGATTGELFF	TRBV9	TRBD2	NA	TRBJ2-2
TGTGCCACCGGCACCTCCTACAATGAGCAGTTCTTC	CATGTSYNEQFF	TRBV28	NA	NA	TRBJ2-1
TGCGCCAGCAGCCAAGTAACGAACACTGAAGCTTTCTTT	CASSQVTNTEAFF	TRBV4-3	NA	few	TRBJ1-1
TGCGCCAGCAGCTTGGGAGACAGACCGTACGAGCAGTACTTC	CASSLGDRPYEQYF	TRBV5-1	NA	NA	TRBJ2-7
TGCGCCAGCAGCTTAGGACTAGCGGGAGGCAATGAGCAGTTCTTC	CASSLGLAGGNEQFF	TRBV5-1	TRBD2	few	TRBJ2-1
TGCGCCAGCAGCGGGGACATCGAGACCCAGTACTTC	CASSGDIETQYF	TRBV5-1	NA	NA	TRBJ2-5
TGTGCCAGCTCACCACCGATGAGGCTTAGCACAGATACGCAGTATTTT	CASSPPMRLSTDTQYF	TRBV18	NA	NA	TRBJ2-3
TGTGCCAGCAGCTTGTCGGACAGTACAGATACGCAGTATTTT	CASSLSDSTDTQYF	TRBV7-2	NA	NA	TRBJ2-3
TGTGCCAGCAGTAGGCGGACGGCTTCTGAAGCTTTCTTT	CASSRRTASEAFF	TRBV27	NA	NA	TRBJ1-1
TGCGCCAGCAGCTACTCCAGGGGATCTAATGAAAAACTGTTTTTT	CASSYSRGSNEKLFF	TRBV5-1	NA	NA	TRBJ1-4
TGCAGCGTTGCGGGACAGTCTGGAAACACCATATATTTT	CSVAGQSGNTIYF	TRBV29-1	TRBD1	once	TRBJ1-3
TGTGCCAGCAGTGGGACAGGTGAGGCCTACGAGCAGTACTTC	CASSGTGEAYEQYF	TRBV6-1	TRBD1	NA	TRBJ2-7
TGTGCCAGCAGTTACTCCCCCAGGAACACCGGGGAGCTGTTTTTT	CASSYSPRNTGELFF	TRBV6-6	NA	NA	TRBJ2-2
TGTGCCAGCAGCTTGGACGGGGATTCGCCCCTCCACTTT	CASSLDGDSPLHF	TRBV5-8	NA	NA	TRBJ1-6
TGTGCCTGGGCAAAGGGGGCGAATCTTGATCAGCCCCAGCATTTT	CAWAKGANLDQPQHF	TRBV30	TRBD1	NA	TRBJ1-5
TGTGCCAGCAGCGGGCGGGCTGGGGCCAACGTCCTGACTTTC	CASSGRAGANVLTF	TRBV11-3	NA	NA	TRBJ2-6
TGTGCCAGCATGTCACAGGTGAACACTGAAGCTTTCTTT	CASMSQVNTEAFF	TRBV2	NA	NA	TRBJ1-1
TGTGCCAGCAGCTTGGGCCTGGGGAAGGACTATGGCTACACCTTC	CASSLGLGKDYGYTF	TRBV5-8	NA	NA	TRBJ1-2
TGTGCCAGCGGACAGTATAATTCACCCCTCCACTTT	CASGQYNSPLHF	TRBV28	NA	NA	TRBJ1-6
TGCGCCACCTCGGGGCGGCCTAGCACAGATACGCAGTATTTT	CATSGRPSTDTQYF	TRBV10-1	NA	NA	TRBJ2-3
TGTGCCTGGAGACCCAGCGGGAGTCGGTACAATGAGCAGTTCTTC	CAWRPSGSRYNEQFF	TRBV30	TRBD2	NA	TRBJ2-1
TGCGCCAGCAGCTATGGGGACGCGCGATCCTACGAGCAGTACTTC	CASSYGDARSYEQYF	TRBV4-1	NA	NA	TRBJ2-7
TGTGCCAGCAGTTTCGAATATAGCAATCAGCCCCAGCATTTT	CASSFEYSNQPQHF	TRBV27	NA	NA	TRBJ1-5
TGTGCCAGCAGCTCCGACAGAATTGATGGCTACACCTTC	CASSSDRIDGYTF	TRBV11-2	NA	few	TRBJ1-2
TGTGCCAGCAGTGAAGGTTCGTGGCGTGGTGGCTACACCTTC	CASSEGSWRGGYTF	TRBV6-5	NA	NA	TRBJ1-2
TGCGCCAGCAGCCAGATCGGGGACAGGAACACTGAAGCTTTCTTT	CASSQIGDRNTEAFF	TRBV4-3	TRBD1	NA	TRBJ1-1
TGTGCCAGCAGCCAAGTGCGGGCGCGCTACAATGAGCAGTTCTTC	CASSQVRARYNEQFF	TRBV14	NA	NA	TRBJ2-1
TGTGCCAGCAGCCAGAACACAGGGTATTCAGCGGGAGGGCCCTACGAGCAGTACTTC	CASSQNTGYSAGGPYEQYF	TRBV7-8	TRBD2	NA	TRBJ2-7
TGCGCCAGCAGCCAGGAACCTCCCCATCCGCCGTCGAAGCAGTACTTC	CASSQEPPHPPSKQYF	TRBV4-1	NA	NA	TRBJ2-7
TGTGCCAGCAGGACTAGCGGGAGGGAGGAAGATACGCAGTATTTT	CASRTSGREEDTQYF	TRBV27	TRBD2	NA	TRBJ2-3
TGTGCCAGCAGCCAGCTAACCGGGACAGAACTCTCTGGGGCCAACGTCCTGACTTTC	CASSQLTGTELSGANVLTF	TRBV28	TRBD1	NA	TRBJ2-6
TGTGCCAGCAGCCAAGGGTCCGGGACAGCGCACTCTCAGCCCCAGCATTTT	CASSQGSGTAHSQPQHF	TRBV4-2	TRBD1	NA	TRBJ1-5
TGTGCCATCAGTGAGTCGGGAAGGTCGGGATACGAGCAGTACTTC	CAISESGRSGYEQYF	TRBV10-3	NA	NA	TRBJ2-7
TGCGCCAGCAGCCGGATCCCGGGACAGGGGGCTCAGGAGCAGTACTTC	CASSRIPGQGAQEQYF	TRBV5-1	TRBD1	NA	TRBJ2-7
TGCAGCGTCTCAAGCTCTGGAAACACTGAAGCTTTCTTT	CSVSSSGNTEAFF	TRBV29-1	NA	few	TRBJ1-1
TGTGCCAGCAGTTTATGGCCTGCGGGGGACACTGAAGCTTTCTTT	CASSLWPAGDTEAFF	TRBV27	NA	NA	TRBJ1-1
TGTGCCAGCAGTGACCGACAGGGGGGCGGCTACACCTTC	CASSDRQGGGYTF	TRBV6-1	TRBD1	few	TRBJ1-2
TGTGCCAGCAGTGACGAAATAAGAAACGTAGCCCGGGAGACCCAGTACTTC	CASSDEIRNVARETQYF	TRBV25-1	NA	NA	TRBJ2-5
TGTGCCAGCAGTAAAACAGGGGGCGGTCAGCCCCAGCATTTT	CASSKTGGGQPQHF	TRBV6-5	TRBD1	NA	TRBJ1-5
TGTGCCAGCAGTGAATCAGAAGATACGCAGTATTTT	CASSESEDTQYF	TRBV6-1	NA	NA	TRBJ2-3
TGTGCCAGCAGCCCCCAGAGACAGGGGGCCGGCACTGAAGCTTTCTTT	CASSPQRQGAGTEAFF	TRBV14	TRBD1	few	TRBJ1-1
TGCGCCAGCAGCCAAGATCAGGGCAGGGGGAGATTTGGGAGCCAGTACTTC	CASSQDQGRGRFGSQYF	TRBV4-1	TRBD1	once	TRBJ2-5
TGTGCCAGTAGCGAATTCCGACAGTCCCAAAGCAATCAGCCCCAGCATTTT	CASSEFRQSQSNQPQHF	TRBV19	NA	once	TRBJ1-5
TGCGCCAGCAGATACGGGACTAGTATGGAAGAGACCCAGTACTTC	CASRYGTSMEETQYF	TRBV5-1	TRBD2	NA	TRBJ2-5
TGCGCCAGCAGTGAAGGGGAGACCCAGTACTTC	CASSEGETQYF	TRBV10-1	NA	NA	TRBJ2-5
TGTGCCAGCAGTTACCCGGACAGGGCCACCTACGAGCAGTACTTC	CASSYPDRATYEQYF	TRBV6-6	TRBD1	NA	TRBJ2-7